These 14 T cell receptor beta chains came from one sample sequenced in a study of long-term antiretroviral therapy in people with HIV. With survey level as its setting, the immunoSEQ assay was v3.0. Sequencing used immunoSEQ multiplex PCR; TCRdb keeps in-frame clones, though not all of them. The table includes 20,000 to 25,000 clones, less than 80% detected once. Sequenced here: unsorted PBMCs, sampled 4.1 years after starting antiretroviral therapy. Receptors were obtained from a woman aged 40 to 50 with HIV.

CDR3 protein: CASSPGPPDQPQHF. CDR3 in DNA: TGTGCCAGCAGTCCCGGGCCCCCGGATCAGCCCCAGCATTTT. The chain couples TRBV6-5 to TRBJ1-5; D uncertain. Germline V gives CDR1 MNHEY, CDR2 SVGAGI. The V gene lost 5 bases and the J gene lost 5 bases, with 13 bases spanning the gap. CDR3 length: 14 residues.

The V and J genes are TRBV19 and TRBJ1-2, with 9 bases fitting TRBD1. J lost 6 bases, V lost 3 bases, and 14 bases had no gene match. CDR1 and CDR2 from the germline V gene are LNHDA and SQIVND (reference sequence). The CDR3 is 17 amino acids. CDR3: CASSIGRLGQGWNGYTF. CDR3 nucleotides: TGTGCCAGTAGTATTGGGCGACTCGGACAGGGGTGGAATGGCTACACCTTC.

This chain links TRBV5-6 with TRBJ1-5; D ambiguous. Germline V gene data show CDR1 as SGHDT and CDR2 as YYEEEE. The CDR3 covers 14 residues. Trimming removed 0 bases at V and 6 bases at J, with 10 bases between. Written as DNA, the CDR3 is TGTGCCAGCAGCTTGGCACTGGGGAGTCAGCCCCAGCATTTT. Protein product: CASSLALGSQPQHF.

The chain carries TRBV29-1 and TRBJ2-1; a weak D match, TRBD1 (5 bases). Trimming cost V 7 bases and J 7 bases, with 17 bases left between them. This CDR3 spans 13 amino acids. Germline V lookup: CDR1 SQVTM, CDR2 ANQGSEA. The CDR3 coding sequence is TGCAGCGGAACAGGAAGTTTAGGGAATGAGCAGTTCTTC. It specifies CSGTGSLGNEQFF.

The chain uses TRBV2 and TRBJ2-1; maybe TRBD2 (6 bases). CDR3 size: 13 residues. CDR1 and CDR2 from the germline V gene are SNHLY and FYNNEI. Trimming cost V 0 bases and J 6 bases, with 6 bases left between them. The CDR3: CASSEARGNEQFF. The CDR3 bases are TGTGCCAGCAGTGAAGCGCGGGGCAATGAGCAGTTCTTC.

V usage is TRBV9 and J usage is TRBJ2-5; D is perhaps TRBD1 (5 bases). There are 13 residues in the CDR3. Trimming shortened V by 1 base and J by 9 bases, and 13 bases separated the two germline ends. Germline lookup yields CDR1 SGDLS and CDR2 YYNGEE. In DNA, the CDR3 is TGTGCCAGCAGCGTATCTGGGGCTTGGGCCCAGTACTTC. Translated, it gives CASSVSGAWAQYF.

The genes are TRBV29-1 and TRBJ2-7; 9 bases agree with TRBD1. Germline CDR1 SQVTM, CDR2 ANQGSEA. V dropped 7 bases and J dropped 5; count of bases not matched to a gene: 9. The CDR3 consists of 13 residues. The DNA of the CDR3 is TGCAGCGCCGGGAGAGGACAGGGGAACGAGCAGTACTTC. Encoded protein: CSAGRGQGNEQYF.

This clone appeared a single time. The chain employs TRBV27 and TRBJ2-3; D gene uncertain. The CDR3 sequence is 15 residues long. V dropped 3 bases and J dropped 2 bases, with 12 bases sitting between them. The V gene's germline CDR1 is MNHEY and CDR2 SMNVEV (reference sequence). For the CDR3, the DNA is TGTGCCAGCAGTTTGAACTACCCCAACACAGATACGCAGTATTTT. It translates to CASSLNYPNTDTQYF.

The DNA for the CDR3 is TGCGCCAGCAGCCAAGATCTCGGGGTTTCGAACACCGGGGAGCTGTTTTTT. Its translation is CASSQDLGVSNTGELFF. V usage is TRBV4-3 and J usage is TRBJ2-2; maybe TRBD2 (5 bases). The CDR3 runs 17 residues. Per the germline V gene, CDR1 is LGHNA and CDR2 is YSLEER. V was cut by 0 bases and J by 0 bases, with 11 bases left in between.

The chain employs TRBV7-8 and TRBJ2-5; 11 bases are shared with TRBD2. After removal of 5 bases from V and 1 base from J, the junction contained 9 bases not matched to a gene. CDR3 length equals 17 residues. Germline V lookup: CDR1 SGHVS, CDR2 FQNEAQ. The CDR3: CASSPGTSGPGQETQYF. CDR3 coding DNA: TGTGCCAGCAGCCCCGGGACTAGCGGACCCGGCCAAGAGACCCAGTACTTC. Complete variable domain (other parts from reference TRBV7-8 and TRBJ2-5): GAGVSQSPRYKVAKRGQDVALRCDPISGHVSLFWYQQALGQGPEFLTYFQNEAQLDKSGLPSDRFFAERPEGSVSTLKIQRTQQEDSAVYLCASSPGTSGPGQETQYFGPGTRLLVL.

The V and J genes are TRBV5-1 and TRBJ2-7, with TRBD1 matching over 8 bases. Germline V CDR1 and CDR2: SGHRS, YFSETQ. This CDR3 spans 13 amino acids. J lost 6 bases, V lost 3 bases, and 5 bases had no gene match. CDR3 amino acids: CASSWGQVFEQYF. CDR3 DNA sequence: TGCGCCAGCAGCTGGGGACAGGTTTTCGAGCAGTACTTC.

This chain links TRBV5-4 with TRBJ2-1, with D tentatively TRBD2 (6 bases). CDR1 SGHNT and CDR2 YYREEE come from the germline V gene (reference sequence). The CDR3 has 12 amino acids. Trimming took off 2 bases at V and 13 bases at J, with 13 bases between the two ends. This chain's CDR3 is CASSLLARGQFF. DNA for the CDR3: TGTGCCAGCAGCTTACTAGCCCGGGGTCAGTTCTTC. Based on the CDR3 plus reference TRBV5-4 and TRBJ2-1, the full variable domain is ETGVTQSPTHLIKTRGQQVTLRCSSQSGHNTVSWYQQALGQGPQFIFQYYREEENGRGNFPPRFSGLQFPNYSSELNVNALELDDSALYLCASSLLARGQFFGPGTRLTVL.

The V gene is TRBV5-6, the J gene TRBJ1-2; 9 bases are a match to TRBD1. The V and J ends lost 0 bases and 0 bases, in that order; junction bases with no gene match: 3. The germline V gene has CDR1 SGHDT and CDR2 YYEEEE. This CDR3 spans 16 amino acids. This chain's CDR3 is CASSLATGGPNYGYTF. The CDR3 DNA sequence: TGTGCCAGCAGCTTGGCGACAGGGGGACCTAACTATGGCTACACCTTC.

This sequence joins TRBV6-5 and TRBJ1-4; no definite D call. The CDR3 is 15 residues long. V lost 11 bases, J lost 5 bases, and 21 bases lay in between. Germline V gives CDR1 MNHEY, CDR2 SVGAGI. CDR3 DNA: TGTGCCTCCAGTAGGGCAGCCTTTAACAATGAAAAACTGTTTTTT. It specifies CASSRAAFNNEKLFF.